One sample yielded the 19 T cell receptor beta chains listed below, sequenced in a study of blood T cells in healthy people across ages. Primers used in a second PCR of roughly 7 to 11 cycles were a sample-barcoded 5' primer and a J-beta primer mix. MiXCR was run by TCRdb on the 5' RACE reads, yielding one entry per CDR3 protein. In the table there are approximately 1.5 million distinct CDR3 sequences, roughly two fifths of which are singletons. Sequenced material: blood. Every receptor here comes from a woman aged 18 to 35 in good health.

This chain uses TRBV28 with TRBJ2-7; D possibly corresponds to TRBD2 (5 bases). This CDR3 contains 15 residues. V was clipped by 4 bases and J by 3 bases, with 16 bases between them. The germline gives CDR1 MDHEN, CDR2 SYDVKM. As DNA, the CDR3 is TGTGCCAGCAGTTCCCCGGGGTCCGCCCACTACGAGCAGTACTTC. It encodes CASSSPGSAHYEQYF.

This clonotype was observed a few times. This rearrangement joins TRBV6-2 or TRBV6-3 to TRBJ2-1; no reliable D call. The DNA end is more similar to TRBJ2-7, so the J call may be wrong. Germline V gene lookup returns CDR1 MNHEY and CDR2 SVGEGT. The CDR3 totals 17 residues. The chain's CDR3 is CASSYRSTTAAYNEQYF. CDR3 DNA: TGTGCCAGCAGTTACCGATCCACGACGGCCGCCTACAATGAGCAGTACTTC.

To note about this clonotype: A clone one base away is much larger, so this may be a read error. This sequence joins TRBV29-1 and TRBJ2-1; D perhaps matches TRBD2 (6 bases). Germline assignment: CDR1 SQVTM and CDR2 ANQGSEA. The CDR3 loop spans 13 amino acids. Trimming removed 4 bases from V and 5 bases from J, with 12 bases in between. CDR3 in amino acids: CSVGAGTNNEQFF. The CDR3 nucleotides read TGCAGCGTTGGTGCGGGAACCAACAATGAGCAGTTCTTC.

V gene TRBV7-2 combines with J gene TRBJ2-3, with D perhaps matching TRBD2 (6 bases). Deletions cut 1 base from V and 2 bases from J, with 19 bases between. The CDR3 spans 18 residues. CDR1 SGHTA and CDR2 FQGNSA come from the germline V gene. This chain's CDR3 is CASSLVFSSTSFTDTQYF. In DNA, the CDR3 is TGTGCCAGCAGCTTAGTTTTCAGTTCGACTAGTTTCACAGATACGCAGTATTTT.

This chain joins TRBV18 and TRBJ2-5; perhaps TRBD1 as D (6 bases). CDR1 and CDR2 (germline): KGHSH, LQKENI. The V end lost 0 bases, the J end lost 4 bases, and 9 bases lay between the germline ends. The CDR3 loop spans 14 amino acids. The CDR3 bases are TGTGCCAGCTCACCACCGGGGGCCGGAGAGACCCAGTACTTC. This encodes CASSPPGAGETQYF.

The J gene is TRBJ1-4, the V gene TRBV18; maybe TRBD1 (6 bases). Trimming stripped 2 bases from V and 8 bases from J, with 15 bases between. This CDR3 is 15 amino acids long. CDR1 is KGHSH and CDR2 is LQKENI in the germline V gene. The CDR3 is CASSPEGHPGEKLFF. In DNA form, the CDR3 reads TGTGCCAGCTCACCAGAGGGACACCCAGGGGAAAAACTGTTTTTT.

Concerning this clonotype itself: One junction end disagrees with the germline gene, perhaps due to a read error. This chain links TRBV10-3 with TRBJ2-7; TRBD1 aligns across 11 bases. There are 14 residues in the CDR3. The V gene's germline CDR1 is ENHRY and CDR2 SYGVKD. This chain's CDR3 is CASSGTGGINEQYF. CDR3 in DNA: TGTGCCAGCAGTGGGACAGGGGGAATCAATGAGCAGTACTTC.

This clonotype was counted only a few times. J is TRBJ2-1 and V is TRBV20-1; maybe TRBD1 (5 bases). This CDR3 spans 15 amino acids. Trimming removed 0 bases from V and 3 bases from J, with 12 bases in between. CDR1 is DFQATT, CDR2 SNEGSKA, per germline (reference sequence). CDR3 nucleotides: TGCAGTGCTAGAGAAAGGGGAAGGGGCTACAATGAGCAGTTCTTC. It yields the protein CSARERGRGYNEQFF.

The V call is TRBV4-3, the J call TRBJ2-5, with D tentatively TRBD1 or TRBD2 (5 bases each). The CDR3 consists of 15 residues. V dropped 6 bases and J dropped 11 bases, with 25 bases sitting between them. CDR1 and CDR2 (germline): LGHNA, YSLEER. CDR3 in amino acids: CASRVGTASSNEQYF. The CDR3, as DNA: TGCGCCAGCAGAGTAGGGACCGCCTCATCGAATGAGCAGTACTTC.

On this clonotype itself: A much larger clone sits a single nucleotide away, making a read error possible. CDR3 loop: CSAAVAGGSNEQYF. CDR3 in DNA: TGCAGCGCCGCGGTAGCGGGAGGCTCCAATGAGCAGTACTTC. This chain connects TRBV29-1 to TRBJ2-5; 10 bases map to TRBD2. J gave up 11 bases and V 7 bases, and 16 bases lay outside the gene matches. There are 14 residues in the CDR3. The V gene's germline CDR1 is SQVTM and CDR2 ANQGSEA.

This clonotype was counted only a few times. The rearrangement joins TRBV20-1 to TRBJ1-4; D gene ambiguous. Trimming removed 6 bases at V and 0 bases at J, with 8 bases between. The CDR3 length is 13 residues. Germline CDR1 and CDR2: DFQATT and SNEGSKA (reference sequence). CDR3 sequence: CSARSATNEKLFF. The CDR3 DNA reads as TGCAGTGCCCGCAGTGCAACTAATGAAAAACTGTTTTTT.

The rearrangement joins TRBV4-1 to TRBJ2-4; 9 bases align to TRBD1. The J call could be wrong; TRBJ2-7 is a better fit for the DNA end. CDR1 is MGHRA, CDR2 YSYEKL, per germline. The CDR3 length is 15 residues. Here the CDR3 reads CASSQGPDRGDEQYF. Here the CDR3 DNA reads TGCGCCAGCAGCCAAGGCCCGGACAGGGGCGACGAGCAGTACTTC.

This clonotype occurred a few times. V and J are TRBV24-1 and TRBJ2-1; possibly TRBD2 for D (6 bases). The germline V and J ends were trimmed by 3 bases and 10 bases, with 21 bases remaining between them. Germline V gene data show CDR1 as KGHDR and CDR2 as SFDVKD. The CDR3 spans 16 residues. This CDR3 reads CATSDATGLMYGEQFF. The CDR3 DNA sequence: TGTGCCACCAGTGATGCCACGGGACTGATGTATGGGGAGCAGTTCTTC.

This chain joins TRBV10-3 and TRBJ2-3; D call uncertain. The CDR3 consists of 16 residues. V lost 10 bases and J lost 0, with 20 bases in between. CDR1 ENHRY and CDR2 SYGVKD come from the germline V gene. The CDR3 DNA sequence: TGTGCCACCAAGGGTTCGGGCTTTCCTAGCACAGATACGCAGTATTTT. Amino acids: CATKGSGFPSTDTQYF.

This clonotype was counted a few times. The V gene is TRBV5-1, the J gene TRBJ1-1; TRBD1 matches at 9 bases. The CDR3 has 17 amino acids. The junction had 9 bases not matched to a gene; V was cut back by 3 bases and J by 0 bases. From germline, CDR1 is SGHRS and CDR2 YFSETQ. CDR3 nucleotides: TGCGCCAGCAGCTGGGACAGGGCAAGGATCATGAACACTGAAGCTTTCTTT. This encodes CASSWDRARIMNTEAFF.

V and J are TRBV9 and TRBJ2-5; 10 bases are shared with TRBD2. This CDR3 has 18 amino acids. Trimming removed 0 bases from V and 0 bases from J; junction bases left unmatched: 8. CDR1 is SGDLS and CDR2 is YYNGEE in the germline V gene. The CDR3 protein is CASSVDVAGGVYQETQYF. The CDR3, as DNA: TGTGCCAGCAGCGTAGATGTAGCGGGGGGCGTCTACCAAGAGACCCAGTACTTC.

This clonotype turned up a few times. The rearrangement uses TRBV4-3 and TRBJ2-5, with 9 bases that match TRBD2. V was pared by 5 bases and J by 1 base, with 11 bases of the junction left unmatched. CDR3 length: 17 amino acids. Germline CDR1 is LGHNA and CDR2 is YSLEER. CDR3 sequence reads: CASSKGLASGIQETQYF. The CDR3 DNA is TGCGCCAGCAGCAAGGGATTGGCTAGCGGGATCCAAGAGACCCAGTACTTC.

The chain has TRBV2 and TRBJ1-1, with D hard to call. The CDR3 runs to 14 residues. In germline, CDR1 is SNHLY, CDR2 FYNNEI. The V and J ends lost 6 bases and 0 bases respectively, with 11 bases between them. In DNA form, the CDR3 reads TGTGCCAGCAGGATAACGGTCATGAACACTGAAGCTTTCTTT. Translating gives CASRITVMNTEAFF.

A note on this clonotype: A much more abundant neighbour one base away suggests this may be a read error. J is TRBJ2-7 and V is TRBV20-1, with a tentative D call TRBD2 (5 bases). Matching the DNA end better, TRBJ2-5 makes the J call doubtful. Germline values: CDR1 DFQATT, CDR2 SNEGSKA (reference sequence). This CDR3 has 15 residues. Here the CDR3 DNA reads TGCAGTGCCGGCGATCCACAAGCGGTACGGGAGACCCAGTACTTC. Translated, it gives CSAGDPQAVRETQYF.